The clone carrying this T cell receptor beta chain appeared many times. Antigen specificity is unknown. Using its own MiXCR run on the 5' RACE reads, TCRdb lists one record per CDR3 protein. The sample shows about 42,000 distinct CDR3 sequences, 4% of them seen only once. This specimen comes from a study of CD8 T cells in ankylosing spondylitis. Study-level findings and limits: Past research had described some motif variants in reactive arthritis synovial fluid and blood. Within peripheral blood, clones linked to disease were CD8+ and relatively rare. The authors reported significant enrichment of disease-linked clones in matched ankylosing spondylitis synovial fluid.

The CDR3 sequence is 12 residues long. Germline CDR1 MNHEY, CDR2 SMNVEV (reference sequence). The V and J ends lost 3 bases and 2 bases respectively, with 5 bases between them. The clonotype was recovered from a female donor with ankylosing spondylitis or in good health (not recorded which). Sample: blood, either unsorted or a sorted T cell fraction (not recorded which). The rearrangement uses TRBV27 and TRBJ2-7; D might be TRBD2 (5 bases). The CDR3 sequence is CASSLRAYEQYF. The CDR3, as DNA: TGTGCCAGCAGTTTGAGGGCCTACGAGCAGTACTTC.